Below, 18 T cell receptor beta chains from the same sample are listed, as sequenced in a study of cytomegalovirus exposure and HLA in healthy donors. PCR employed 60 Vbeta and 13 Jbeta primers. TCRdb's table, derived via immunoSEQ multiplex PCR, lists solely in-frame clones and lacks some. The sample lists about 95,000 clones, approximately 70% occurring once. Material for sequencing was PBMCs. The receptors originated from a woman aged 50 to 60 in good health and CMV-seropositive.

The CDR3 region has the DNA TGTGCCAGCAGCTTATTACGGACGGGATCCTACGAGCAGTACTTC. This translates into CASSLLRTGSYEQYF. J is TRBJ2-5 and V is TRBV7-6, with D possibly TRBD2 on 5 matching bases. Matching the DNA end better, TRBJ2-7 makes the J call doubtful. Looked up from germline, CDR1 is SGHVS and CDR2 is FNYEAQ. This CDR3 is built from 15 residues.

This rearrangement joins TRBV12-5 to TRBJ1-6; D remains unclear. The CDR3 has 15 amino acids. Per germline, CDR1 LGHNT and CDR2 FRNRAP. V shed 6 bases and J shed 9 bases, with 18 bases lying between them. CDR3 in DNA: TGTGCTAGTGGCCTCTGGGGAGGGTTTGGTTCACCCCTCCACTTT. It encodes CASGLWGGFGSPLHF.

The V gene is TRBV28, the J gene TRBJ2-2; weak D call: TRBD1 (6 bases). Germline V gene sequence: CDR1 MDHEN, CDR2 SYDVKM. The CDR3 is made up of 15 amino acids. Trimming cost V 6 bases and J 5 bases, with 16 bases left between them. The CDR3 spells CASRTGTSDTGELFF. The CDR3 DNA reads TGTGCCAGCAGGACCGGGACAAGCGATACCGGGGAGCTGTTTTTT.

The table lists this clone with a few counts. V and J are TRBV25-1 and TRBJ2-3, with D possibly TRBD1 on 5 matching bases. Germline loops: CDR1 MGHDK, CDR2 SYGVNS. The ends were cut back, 7 bases at V and 3 bases at J, with 14 bases in the middle. The CDR3 runs 14 residues. The chain's CDR3 is CASTWTLQTDTQYF. DNA of the CDR3: TGTGCCAGCACCTGGACACTTCAGACAGATACGCAGTATTTT.

This chain connects TRBV14 to TRBJ1-6, with TRBD1 identical over 7 bases. Trimming cost V 0 bases and J 9 bases; bases outside gene matches: 8. Germline CDR1 is SGHDN and CDR2 is FVKESK. The CDR3 spans 16 residues. The CDR3 nucleotides read TGTGCCAGCAGCCAAGAAGGAGGGGGCATCATTTCACCCCTCCACTTT. Amino acid sequence: CASSQEGGGIISPLHF. The full variable domain, in which reference TRBV14 and TRBJ1-6 provide the parts outside the CDR3, is EAGVTQFPSHSVIEKGQTVTLRCDPISGHDNLYWYRRVMGKEIKFLLHFVKESKQDESGMPNNRFLAERTGGTYSTLKVQPAELEDSGVYFCASSQEGGGIISPLHFGNGTRLTVT.

The V call is TRBV11-3, the J call TRBJ2-1, with TRBD1 matching 8 bases. Germline CDR1 SGHNT, CDR2 YENEEA. J lost 4 bases, V lost 5 bases, and 7 bases had no gene match. The CDR3 totals 15 residues. The CDR3 spells CASSAGTGAYNEQFF. Here the CDR3 DNA reads TGTGCCAGCAGCGCCGGGACAGGAGCATACAATGAGCAGTTCTTC. The full variable domain, with the rest looked up from reference TRBV11-3 and TRBJ2-1, is EAGVVQSPRYKIIEKKQPVAFWCNPISGHNTLYWYLQNLGQGPELLIRYENEEAVDDSQLPKDRFSAERLKGVDSTLKIQPAELGDSAVYLCASSAGTGAYNEQFFGPGTRLTVL.

As to this clone: The junction departs from the called germline gene at one end, perhaps through a read error. This chain uses TRBV7-7 with TRBJ2-7, with TRBD2 identical over 7 bases. CDR3 length: 16 residues. In germline, CDR1 is SSHAT, CDR2 FNYEAQ (reference sequence). The CDR3 loop is CASSLAVIAGSYEQYF. The CDR3 DNA reads TGTGCTAGCAGCTTAGCGGTAATAGCGGGTTCCTACGAGCAGTACTTC.

The chain uses TRBV5-1 and TRBJ2-7; D is perhaps TRBD1 (5 bases). CDR1 is SGHRS and CDR2 is YFSETQ in the germline V gene. Deletions cut 1 base from V and 2 bases from J, with 7 bases between. This CDR3 is built from 13 residues. The DNA of the CDR3 is TGCGCCAGCAGCTTGACAGGACCCTACGAGCAGTACTTC. Translation gives CASSLTGPYEQYF.

This clone appeared once. This chain joins TRBV6-1 and TRBJ2-2; perhaps TRBD2 as D (5 bases). Germline lookup yields CDR1 MNHNS and CDR2 SASEGT. CDR3 size: 16 residues. V was trimmed by 0 bases and J by 8 bases, leaving 16 bases between them. CDR3 in amino acids: CASSEASGGGPGELFF. DNA of the CDR3: TGTGCCAGCAGTGAAGCAAGCGGAGGAGGACCAGGGGAGCTGTTTTTT.

The genes are TRBV18 and TRBJ2-5; TRBD2 matches 7 bases. The J call may be wrong; the DNA end is better matched by TRBJ2-7. Germline V lookup: CDR1 KGHSH, CDR2 LQKENI. This CDR3 comprises 15 residues. CDR3 nucleotide sequence: TGTGCCAGCTCCCCCCTGGACGGACTAGTCTACGAGCAGTACTTC. The encoded protein is CASSPLDGLVYEQYF.

This chain uses TRBV6-6 with TRBJ1-2; tentative D call: TRBD1 (5 bases). The CDR3 is 13 amino acids. Germline loops: CDR1 MNHNY, CDR2 SVGAGI (reference sequence). V dropped 7 bases and J dropped 12 bases, with 21 bases sitting between them. CDR3: CASNPGLRLGNTF. DNA of the CDR3: TGTGCCAGCAACCCAGGGTTGAGGCTAGGTAACACCTTC.

The V call is TRBV9, the J call TRBJ1-1; 9 bases align to TRBD1. V lost 3 bases to trimming and J lost 3 bases; unmatched junction nucleotides: 6. This CDR3 has 15 residues. Germline V gene sequence: CDR1 SGDLS, CDR2 YYNGEE. The DNA for the CDR3 is TGTGCCAGCAGCGCGACAGGGGGGACGGACACTGAAGCTTTCTTT. It codes for CASSATGGTDTEAFF.

This clone was recorded once. This chain joins TRBV13 and TRBJ2-7; a possible D gene is TRBD1 (5 bases). The CDR3 contains 13 residues. Looked up from germline, CDR1 is PRHDT and CDR2 is FYEKMQ (reference sequence). The ends were cut back, 4 bases at V and 3 bases at J, with 10 bases in the middle. The CDR3 sequence is CASSSTGNYEQYF. CDR3 DNA: TGTGCCAGCAGCTCTACAGGAAACTACGAGCAGTACTTC.

The rearrangement joins TRBV7-2 to TRBJ1-4; weak D call: TRBD1 (6 bases). CDR1 is SGHTA, CDR2 FQGNSA, per germline. V was clipped by 3 bases and J by 5 bases, with 19 bases between them. The CDR3 length is 17 residues. The CDR3 is CASSFRGGPGRNEKLFF. The CDR3 nucleotides read TGTGCCAGCAGCTTTAGGGGGGGGCCGGGGCGGAATGAAAAACTGTTTTTT.

This chain joins TRBV28 and TRBJ1-1; D gene ambiguous. Germline assignment: CDR1 MDHEN and CDR2 SYDVKM. The CDR3 length is 11 residues. The V gene lost 5 bases and the J gene lost 11 bases, with 12 bases spanning the gap. The DNA for the CDR3 is TGTGCCAGCAGTGTACAGTTAAGGGCTTTCTTT. Amino acid sequence: CASSVQLRAFF.

This clone was seen just once. The chain is built from TRBV9 and TRBJ2-1; 9 nucleotides line up with TRBD2. The CDR3 totals 16 residues. CDR1 is SGDLS and CDR2 is YYNGEE in the germline V gene. The ends lost 4 bases at V and 9 bases at J; junction bases unmatched: 14. This chain's CDR3 is CASSPHWREGLGEQFF. In DNA form, the CDR3 reads TGTGCCAGCAGCCCCCACTGGCGGGAGGGCCTTGGTGAGCAGTTCTTC.

The rearrangement uses TRBV4-3 and TRBJ2-1; TRBD2 aligns across 9 bases. CDR1 is LGHNA, CDR2 YSLEER, per germline. Trimming took 2 bases from V and 0 from J; bases not matched to a gene: 8. The CDR3 contains 18 residues. CDR3 sequence reads: CASSQSSFSGSSYNEQFF. DNA of the CDR3: TGCGCCAGCAGCCAATCCTCATTTAGCGGGAGCTCCTACAATGAGCAGTTCTTC.

The chain couples TRBV28 to TRBJ2-1; 7 positions match TRBD2. The CDR3 spans 14 residues. Germline trimming cut 7 bases from V and 7 bases from J; bases unmatched to any gene: 10. Germline V gene lookup returns CDR1 MDHEN and CDR2 SYDVKM. This CDR3 is CASTPTLADNEQFF. CDR3 DNA sequence: TGTGCCAGCACGCCAACCCTAGCGGATAATGAGCAGTTCTTC.